The present entry profiles one T cell receptor beta chain with its context. This clonotype was picked up many times. It has no known antigen specificity. There are no base qualities to consult, and no much larger clone falls within one base. Stable Graves' hyperthyroidism was defined as the absence of progression to ophthalmopathy over 18 months of follow-up. Hyperthyroidism patients were aged 18 to 65 years and newly diagnosed, with disease duration of less than 2 months. Any patient with an uncontrolled infection, another autoimmune disease, pregnancy or lactation was excluded. Clinical symptoms, serum thyroxine and TRAb, thyroid ultrasound, and orbital computed tomography formed the basis for the diagnoses. PBMCs were separated from approximately 9.9 ml of fresh peripheral blood using Ficoll-Paque density gradient centrifugation. Trizol reagent was used to extract total RNA, and RNA quality was then checked on an Agilent 2100 Bioanalyzer.

CDR1 and CDR2 are read off the germline V gene as SGHVS and FQNEAQ. Deletion took 7 bases off V and 4 bases off J, with a span of 16 bases between the germline ends. The CDR3 numbers 14 residues from cysteine through phenylalanine. Only the CDR3 region is kept as DNA, spanning 42 bases read in frame from base 1. The data were obtained in a study of T cells in Graves' hyperthyroidism and ophthalmopathy (dated by TCRdb to the late 2010s). Notes on the research overall: Peripheral blood was sampled at the time of initial diagnosis, prior to any treatment. To identify distinguishing TCR V-J signatures, a discovery cohort of 95 to 100 patients was used, comprising approximately 40 with Graves' ophthalmopathy and 57 with stable Graves' hyperthyroidism. Prospective prediction of ophthalmopathy was tested in an independent validation cohort of approximately 19 hyperthyroidism patients and around 16 patients who later progressed to ophthalmopathy. For training and testing, the roughly 100 patients in the discovery cohort were randomly divided in a 7:3 ratio. Thyroid tissue and blood T-cell repertoires from more than five Graves' hyperthyroidism patients were also compared in the study. Once sampling was done, hyperthyroidism patients were given methimazole at a starting dose of 30 mg daily, whereas ophthalmopathy patients were given high-dose intravenous methylprednisolone. According to the paper, TCR Vbeta CDR3 sequencing was carried out on more than 120 peripheral blood samples, which came from approximately 41 ophthalmopathy, approximately 72 hyperthyroidism and some 17 progressor patients.

The investigation overall reported the following: No statistical method was used to set the sample size in advance, and investigators knew the group allocation. A model built on a 13 V-J signature distinguished ophthalmopathy from stable hyperthyroidism, reaching 87.88% sensitivity and approximately 83% specificity in cross-validation and 80%/75% in testing. During validation, the model predicted progression to ophthalmopathy a median of approximately 6.5 months ahead of onset, with around 71% sensitivity and about 75% specificity. Most expanded thyroid clonotypes (frequency above 0.001) were also detected in blood, a finding suggesting that blood repertoires may reflect thyroid immune responses.

The TCR beta CDR3 regions were amplified from RNA transcripts. A first-round RT-PCR of the TCR CDR3 used the HTBI primer set with the Qiagen OneStep RT-PCR kit. Libraries were constructed in a second round of multiplex PCR, after which size selection and purification were performed. The libraries were sequenced on an Illumina HiSeq2000 using paired-end 100 bp reads. Per the authors' processing: SOAPnuke was used to process the raw data, with reads discarded if the reads contained adapters or uncalled bases, had a mean Phred below 15, or lacked an exact constant-primer or identifier match. COPE v1.2.5 was used to merge the high-quality paired reads, and each unique nucleotide sequence was defined as a clonotype. MiTCR v1.1 was used to align the clonotypes against IMGT TRBV, TRBD and TRBJ reference segments. Analysis was restricted to V-J combinations with a frequency above 0.0001, which covered approximately 99% of repertoires. A TCS score was defined as the ratio of F50 (clonal expansion) to E x V (chaos), with BLOSUM62-based TCRdist applied between CDR3 peptides within each V-J. Welch's t-statistics and random forest reduced 514 V-J features to 13, which were used in a naive Bayes classifier (R e1071). The public sequencing data were trimmed at Q25 with fastp and processed into clonotypes with MiXCR by TCRdb, which kept only in-frame beta chains. Duplicate CDR3 protein sequences are folded into a single record with the most common DNA and genes. TCRdb, rather than the study authors, made the V and J calls. Present in this sample are around 340,000 distinct CDR3 sequences, 21% of which were seen just once. Together, the top ten hold under 55% of the sample.

The sequenced sample was blood. The clonotype was recovered from a woman aged 50 to 60 with Graves' hyperthyroidism. This chain joins TRBV7-8 to TRBJ2-5; no D gene call is confident. The DNA is TGTGCCAGCACCTCTCTTGGGCCGGGAGAGACCCAGTACTTC. It encodes CASTSLGPGETQYF.